Following are 10 T cell receptor beta chains from one sample sequenced in a study of T cell repertoires in cytomegalovirus infection. MiXCR was run by TCRdb on the reads, yielding one entry per CDR3 protein. The data contain roughly 500,000 distinct CDR3 sequences, roughly a third of them singletons. These receptors lack a known antigen. Sequencing used cultured PBMCs, obtained from culture after CMV antigen stimulation. These receptors all stem from a human donor in good health (CMV status not recorded). Some clones in this sample may be carry-over from other donors' samples.

V gene TRBV20-1 combines with J gene TRBJ1-2, with 9 bases that match TRBD1. The CDR3 has 12 residues. After removal of 7 bases from V and 6 bases from J, the junction contained 6 bases not matched to a gene. Looked up from germline, CDR1 is DFQATT and CDR2 is SNEGSKA (reference sequence). DNA of the CDR3: TGCAGTGGACACAGGGGGCACGATGGCTACACCTTC. Translated, it gives CSGHRGHDGYTF.

This chain links TRBV20-1 with TRBJ1-6; D unclear. The CDR3 has 20 amino acids. V lost 0 bases to trimming and J lost 0 bases, with 21 bases between them. The germline CDR1 and CDR2 sequences are DFQATT and SNEGSKA (reference sequence). CDR3: CSARDSGKLFRSSYNSPLHF. As DNA, the CDR3 is TGCAGTGCTAGAGACTCCGGAAAATTGTTCCGGAGCTCCTATAATTCACCCCTCCACTTT.

This clonotype was detected a few times. The chain couples TRBV7-9 to TRBJ2-5, with 8 bases matching TRBD2. With 2 bases clipped from V and 5 bases from J, the junction kept 7 bases outside the gene matches. CDR1 is SEHNR, CDR2 FQNEAQ, per germline (reference sequence). This CDR3 comprises 15 residues. CDR3 coding DNA: TGTGCCAGCAGCTTATCTGAAGCGGGAGTGGAGACCCAGTACTTC. This sequence encodes CASSLSEAGVETQYF.

The rearrangement uses TRBV28 and TRBJ2-7; D gene uncertain. CDR3 length equals 13 residues. The V gene's germline CDR1 is MDHEN and CDR2 SYDVKM. Deletions cut 6 bases from V and 5 bases from J, with 14 bases between. The CDR3 DNA is TGTGCCAGCAGGCCGACAACAACTGACGAGCAGTACGTC. The encoded protein is CASRPTTTDEQYV.

A few counts support this clonotype. In DNA form, the CDR3 reads TGTGCCAGCAGGGGACAGGGCTCCTACAATGAGCAGTTCTTC. This codes for CASRGQGSYNEQFF. The chain combines TRBV2 with TRBJ2-1; 9 nucleotides line up with TRBD1. Per germline, CDR1 SNHLY and CDR2 FYNNEI. The ends lost 6 bases at V and 0 bases at J; junction bases unmatched: 0. This CDR3 is built from 14 residues.

This sequence joins TRBV7-2 and TRBJ2-3; maybe TRBD1 (5 bases). Trimming removed 5 bases from V and 8 bases from J, with 29 bases in between. Looked up from germline, CDR1 is SGHTA and CDR2 is FQGNSA. CDR3 size: 18 residues. CDR3 sequence (DNA): TGTGCCAGCAGCCCAATACAGAAGATGGGGCGCCCAAAGCGTACGCAGTATTTT. Its protein product is CASSPIQKMGRPKRTQYF.

V is TRBV10-3 and J is TRBJ1-4; tentatively, D is TRBD1 (5 bases). The CDR3 length is 14 residues. V lost 5 bases and J lost 4, with 11 bases in between. The germline V gene encodes CDR1 ENHRY and CDR2 SYGVKD. CDR3 amino acids: CAISSRADNEKLFF. The CDR3 DNA reads TGTGCCATCAGTAGCAGGGCAGATAATGAAAAACTGTTTTTT.

J is TRBJ1-1 and V is TRBV12-3 or TRBV12-4; the match to TRBD1 covers 8 bases. Trimming took 6 bases from V and 0 from J; bases not matched to a gene: 9. The CDR3 length is 16 residues. The CDR3, as DNA: TGTGCCAGCAGACCCGGGACAGGAGGCATGAACACTGAAGCTTTCTTT. Translating gives CASRPGTGGMNTEAFF.

This chain joins TRBV7-8 and TRBJ2-1; D is uncertain. Germline values: CDR1 SGHVS, CDR2 FQNEAQ. This CDR3 has 18 amino acids. V was pared by 2 bases and J by 3 bases, with 20 bases between. The CDR3 reads CASSLPLSGRPIYNEQFF. The CDR3, as DNA: TGTGCCAGCAGCTTACCCCTGTCTGGGCGGCCAATCTACAATGAGCAGTTCTTC.

The table lists this clonotype with a count of one. The J gene is TRBJ1-1, the V gene TRBV9, with a possible D match to TRBD1 (5 bases). V was cut by 0 bases and J by 4 bases, with 16 bases left in between. Germline CDR1 SGDLS, CDR2 YYNGEE. This CDR3 contains 16 residues. For the CDR3, the DNA is TGTGCCAGCAGCGTAGGTCAGGGTACAGGAGTCACTGAAGCTTTCTTT. Encoded protein: CASSVGQGTGVTEAFF.